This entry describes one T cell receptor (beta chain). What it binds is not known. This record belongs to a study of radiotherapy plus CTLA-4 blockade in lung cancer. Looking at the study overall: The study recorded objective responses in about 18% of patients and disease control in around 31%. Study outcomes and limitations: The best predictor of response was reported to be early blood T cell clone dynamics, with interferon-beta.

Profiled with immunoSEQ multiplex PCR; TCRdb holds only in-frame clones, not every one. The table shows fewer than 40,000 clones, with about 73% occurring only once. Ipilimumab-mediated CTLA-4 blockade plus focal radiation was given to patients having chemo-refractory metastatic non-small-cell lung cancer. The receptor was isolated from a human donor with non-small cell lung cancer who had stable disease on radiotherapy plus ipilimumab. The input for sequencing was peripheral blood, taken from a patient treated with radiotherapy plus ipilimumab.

The CDR3 sequence: CASSYERGTGANVLTF. For the CDR3, the DNA is TGTGCCAGCAGCTACGAGCGGGGGACTGGGGCCAACGTCCTGACTTTC. The rearrangement joins TRBV5-4 to TRBJ2-6; 8 nucleotides align to TRBD2. Trimming removed 3 bases from V and 2 bases from J; junction bases left unmatched: 4. The CDR3 spans 16 residues. The germline gives CDR1 SGHNT, CDR2 YYREEE (reference sequence).